Each of the 32 T cell receptor beta chains below was sequenced from the same sample in a study of STAT5B mutations in CD4+ large granular lymphocyte leukemia. Profiled with immunoSEQ multiplex PCR; TCRdb holds only in-frame clones, not every one. The repertoire holds fewer than 50,000 clones, about 80% seen once, with about 0.35% in the top ten. Sequencing used CD4+ T cells from blood buffy coats. The receptors stem from a human donor in good health.

The chain uses TRBV5-5 and TRBJ2-5; no reliable D call. The CDR3 consists of 12 residues. V was trimmed by 4 bases and J by 5 bases, leaving 9 bases between them. CDR1 SGHKS and CDR2 YYEKEE come from the germline V gene (reference sequence). The CDR3 region has the DNA TGTGCCAGCAGCAACTTTGGGGAGACCCAGTACTTC. Translating it yields CASSNFGETQYF.

This clone was observed a few times. This chain uses TRBV6-1 with TRBJ1-2, with 8 bases fitting TRBD1. The CDR3 runs to 14 residues. With 3 bases clipped from V and 9 bases from J, the junction kept 9 bases outside the gene matches. In germline, CDR1 is MNHNS, CDR2 SASEGT. The CDR3 here is CASSDGTGLKSYTF. In nucleotides, the CDR3 is TGTGCCAGCAGTGATGGGACAGGACTGAAGAGCTACACCTTC.

J is TRBJ1-1 and V is TRBV20-1; D call uncertain. Germline V CDR1 and CDR2: DFQATT, SNEGSKA (reference sequence). The CDR3 has 11 amino acids. The V end lost 5 bases, the J end lost 1 base, and 5 bases lay between the germline ends. The CDR3 coding sequence is TGCAGTGCTGACTGGAACACTGAAGCTTTCTTT. It encodes CSADWNTEAFF.

This clone was detected only a few times. This sequence joins TRBV9 and TRBJ2-5; 9 positions match TRBD1. Trimming removed 7 bases from V and 2 bases from J; junction bases left unmatched: 6. CDR3 length: 14 amino acids. Per the germline V gene, CDR1 is SGDLS and CDR2 is YYNGEE. The CDR3 bases are TGTGCCAGCGCACAGGGGGCGGTTCAAGAGACCCAGTACTTC. Translating gives CASAQGAVQETQYF.

This clone has a handful of counts. V and J are TRBV21-1 and TRBJ1-1; the D call of TRBD1 is as the table states it, not checked on the DNA. TRBV21-1 is reported as a pseudogene. The CDR3 contains 19 residues. CDR3 protein: CASSNQGEIGNYMNTEAFF. CDR3 sequence (DNA): TGTGCCAGCAGCAATCAGGGGGAGATCGGAAACTACATGAACACTGAAGCTTTCTTT.

CDR3 nucleotide sequence: TGTGCCAGCAGCTTGGGACCAGCCCAAGAGACCCAGTACTTC. Translating gives CASSLGPAQETQYF. V gene TRBV7-6 combines with J gene TRBJ2-5; D may correspond to TRBD1 or TRBD2 (5 bases each). The CDR3 is 14 amino acids. Germline CDR1 SGHVS, CDR2 FNYEAQ. Trimming removed 3 bases at V and 1 base at J, with 9 bases between. Complete variable domain (other parts from reference TRBV7-6 and TRBJ2-5): GAGVSQSPRYKVTKRGQDVALRCDPISGHVSLYWYRQALGQGPEFLTYFNYEAQQDKSGLPNDRFSAERPEGSISTLTIQRTEQRDSAMYRCASSLGPAQETQYFGPGTRLLVL.

The chain uses TRBV5-4 and TRBJ1-5, with D perhaps matching TRBD1 (5 bases). The CDR3 covers 17 residues. Trimming shortened V by 2 bases and J by 3 bases, and 18 bases separated the two germline ends. Germline loops: CDR1 SGHNT, CDR2 YYREEE (reference sequence). The CDR3 loop reads CASSFNSGGGSNQPQHF. The CDR3 DNA is TGTGCCAGCAGCTTTAATAGCGGGGGGGGATCCAATCAGCCCCAGCATTTT.

The gene calls are TRBV29-1 and TRBJ2-3, with D possibly being TRBD2 (6 bases). The V gene lost 0 bases and the J gene lost 3 bases, with 16 bases spanning the gap. The CDR3 loop spans 16 amino acids. From germline, CDR1 is SQVTM and CDR2 ANQGSEA. The CDR3 loop reads CSVEDGQRAGTDTQYF. DNA of the CDR3: TGCAGCGTTGAAGACGGGCAGCGGGCCGGGACAGATACGCAGTATTTT.

This chain links TRBV9 with TRBJ2-5; D not resolved. The CDR3 totals 15 residues. Germline V CDR1 and CDR2: SGDLS, YYNGEE. V was trimmed by 1 base and J by 4 bases, leaving 14 bases between them. The CDR3 coding sequence is TGTGCCAGCAGCGTACGGACGGGTATTGGAGAGACCCAGTACTTC. It is translated as CASSVRTGIGETQYF. The full variable domain, in which reference TRBV9 and TRBJ2-5 provide the parts outside the CDR3, is DSGVTQTPKHLITATGQRVTLRCSPRSGDLSVYWYQQSLDQGLQFLIQYYNGEERAKGNILERFSAQQFPDLHSELNLSSLELGDSALYFCASSVRTGIGETQYFGPGTRLLVL.

This sequence joins TRBV29-1 and TRBJ2-1; D is possibly TRBD1 (5 bases). The CDR3 runs to 12 residues. The V end lost 4 bases, the J end lost 8 bases, and 12 bases lay between the germline ends. The germline V gene encodes CDR1 SQVTM and CDR2 ANQGSEA. Written as DNA, the CDR3 is TGCAGCGTTGCACCAGGGTCCGATGAGCAGTTCTTC. It specifies CSVAPGSDEQFF.

The J gene is TRBJ1-4, the V gene TRBV9; 8 nucleotides align to TRBD1. J was trimmed by 3 bases and V by 0 bases; bases with no gene match: 7. The CDR3 extends over 17 amino acids. Germline V lookup: CDR1 SGDLS, CDR2 YYNGEE. The CDR3 region is CASSVGGRGLSNEKLFF. CDR3 in DNA: TGTGCCAGCAGCGTAGGAGGCAGGGGGCTCTCTAATGAAAAACTGTTTTTT.

This chain links TRBV5-1 with TRBJ1-1; a possible D gene is TRBD1 (6 bases). Germline V gives CDR1 SGHRS, CDR2 YFSETQ. The V end lost 1 base, the J end lost 3 bases, and 16 bases lay between the germline ends. CDR3 length equals 16 residues. In DNA form, the CDR3 reads TGCGCCAGCAGCTTGAAGGTCGCAGGGGCGGACACTGAAGCTTTCTTT. It codes for CASSLKVAGADTEAFF. Drawing the rest from reference TRBV5-1 and TRBJ1-1, the complete variable domain is KAGVTQTPRYLIKTRGQQVTLSCSPISGHRSVSWYQQTPGQGLQFLFEYFSETQRNKGNFPGRFSGRQFSNSRSEMNVSTLELGDSALYLCASSLKVAGADTEAFFGQGTRLTVV.

The chain uses TRBV5-5 and TRBJ2-1; 8 bases map to TRBD2. This CDR3 has 16 amino acids. V trimming: 0 bases; J trimming: 3 bases; junction bases outside the gene matches: 5. Germline CDR1 reads SGHKS; CDR2 reads YYEKEE (reference sequence). The CDR3 sequence: CASSLGSGRYYNEQFF. As DNA, the CDR3 is TGTGCCAGCAGCTTGGGGAGCGGGAGATACTACAATGAGCAGTTCTTC.

The rearrangement links TRBV7-9 to TRBJ2-6, with TRBD1 matching over 9 bases. The V and J ends lost 2 bases and 3 bases, in that order; junction bases with no gene match: 8. The germline V gene encodes CDR1 SEHNR and CDR2 FQNEAQ (reference sequence). The CDR3 runs 18 residues. The CDR3 loop is CASSLPGQGRGGANVLTF. CDR3 in DNA: TGTGCCAGCAGCTTACCGGGACAGGGACGTGGTGGGGCCAACGTCCTGACTTTC.

The chain has TRBV6-4 and TRBJ2-5; maybe TRBD2 (6 bases). Germline lookup yields CDR1 MRHNA and CDR2 SNTAGT. Trimming shortened V by 4 bases and J by 5 bases, and 14 bases separated the two germline ends. The CDR3 loop spans 14 amino acids. CDR3 in DNA: TGTGCCAGCAGTGTCCCGCGGGGTCGGGAGACCCAGTACTTC. Its protein is CASSVPRGRETQYF.

The rearrangement joins TRBV7-9 to TRBJ2-4; 7 bases agree with TRBD2. With V trimmed by 2 bases and J by 4 bases, 8 bases remained unmatched. Germline V lookup: CDR1 SEHNR, CDR2 FQNEAQ (reference sequence). This CDR3 contains 16 residues. The DNA of the CDR3 is TGTGCCAGCAGCTTATCGAGGGGAGGGTCAAAAAACATTCAGTACTTC. This sequence encodes CASSLSRGGSKNIQYF.

J is TRBJ2-3 and V is TRBV7-9; TRBD2 agrees at 7 bases. The CDR3 runs to 17 residues. V was pared by 0 bases and J by 6 bases, with 12 bases of the junction left unmatched. Germline CDR1 is SEHNR and CDR2 is FQNEAQ (reference sequence). Here the CDR3 reads CASSLARVGLLADTQYF. For the CDR3, the DNA is TGTGCCAGCAGCTTAGCGCGTGTAGGCTTACTAGCGGATACGCAGTATTTT.

Only a few counts were recorded for this clone. The V and J genes are TRBV19 and TRBJ2-7; 7 bases match TRBD1. The CDR3 runs 12 residues. The germline V gene has CDR1 LNHDA and CDR2 SQIVND (reference sequence). The ends lost 5 bases at V and 6 bases at J; junction bases unmatched: 4. The CDR3 DNA sequence: TGTGCCAGTAGTCCACGGACAGGCGAGCAGTACTTC. The encoded protein is CASSPRTGEQYF.

The chain combines TRBV5-1 with TRBJ2-7, with TRBD1 matching 8 bases. This CDR3 contains 14 residues. J lost 6 bases, V lost 5 bases, and 10 bases had no gene match. The germline V gene encodes CDR1 SGHRS and CDR2 YFSETQ. The CDR3 loop is CASRWGTGGREQYF. The CDR3, as DNA: TGCGCCAGCAGATGGGGGACAGGTGGGCGCGAGCAGTACTTC.

The rearrangement joins TRBV10-3 to TRBJ1-1, with D perhaps TRBD1 (5 bases). Germline CDR1 is ENHRY and CDR2 is SYGVKD. The CDR3 extends over 13 amino acids. V dropped 10 bases and J dropped 5 bases, with 17 bases sitting between them. The CDR3 DNA follows: TGTGCCACACACGGGACGGATGGGACTGAAGCTTTCTTT. Its protein product is CATHGTDGTEAFF.

The chain couples TRBV9 to TRBJ2-1, with D perhaps TRBD2 (6 bases). In germline, CDR1 is SGDLS, CDR2 YYNGEE. The CDR3 is 13 residues long. V lost 3 bases, J lost 7 bases, and 11 bases lay in between. Written as DNA, the CDR3 is TGTGCCAGCAGCGGCGGGACTCCGAATGAGCAGTTCTTC. It is translated as CASSGGTPNEQFF. Based on the CDR3 plus reference TRBV9 and TRBJ2-1, the full variable domain is DSGVTQTPKHLITATGQRVTLRCSPRSGDLSVYWYQQSLDQGLQFLIQYYNGEERAKGNILERFSAQQFPDLHSELNLSSLELGDSALYFCASSGGTPNEQFFGPGTRLTVL.

The chain employs TRBV5-4 and TRBJ1-4, with 7 bases aligning to TRBD1. V was pared by 3 bases and J by 5 bases, with 4 bases of the junction left unmatched. Per germline, CDR1 SGHNT and CDR2 YYREEE (reference sequence). The CDR3 runs 14 residues. CDR3 bases: TGTGCCAGCAGCTCGGGACAGTCGAATGAAAAACTGTTTTTT. Translation gives CASSSGQSNEKLFF.

The chain combines TRBV11-3 with TRBJ2-7; a possible D gene is TRBD1 (5 bases). Trimming took off 3 bases at V and 1 base at J, with 10 bases between the two ends. The CDR3 is made up of 14 amino acids. Germline assignment: CDR1 SGHNT and CDR2 YENEEA. CDR3 bases: TGTGCCAGCAGCTTGGGGCGACAGTCCTACGAGCAGTACTTC. Amino acid sequence: CASSLGRQSYEQYF.

The rearrangement links TRBV5-6 to TRBJ1-1; D uncertain. The CDR3 length is 16 residues. Germline V gives CDR1 SGHDT, CDR2 YYEEEE. Trimming cost V 1 base and J 0 bases, with 13 bases left between them. The DNA for the CDR3 is TGTGCCAGCAGCTTGAACCCCGCATTCATGAACACTGAAGCTTTCTTT. Translation gives CASSLNPAFMNTEAFF.

The V gene is TRBV7-3, the J gene TRBJ2-3; D not resolved. Trimming left V 5 bases short and J 6 bases short, with 9 bases between. The CDR3 is 12 residues long. From germline, CDR1 is SGHTA and CDR2 FQGTGA. CDR3 region: CASSQARDTQYF. CDR3 DNA sequence: TGTGCCAGCAGCCAAGCTAGGGATACGCAGTATTTT.

The CDR3 nucleotides read TGTGCCAGCAGTCTAACCGGACAGGGAAAATACGAGCAGTACTTC. Its translation: CASSLTGQGKYEQYF. V and J are TRBV28 and TRBJ2-7, with TRBD1 matching 8 bases. The germline V gene encodes CDR1 MDHEN and CDR2 SYDVKM. V lost 5 bases, J lost 4 bases, and 10 bases stayed unmatched. CDR3 length equals 15 residues.

This chain uses TRBV14 with TRBJ1-3, with a weak D call TRBD1 (6 bases). The germline gives CDR1 SGHDN, CDR2 FVKESK. The CDR3 consists of 15 residues. Trimming cost V 4 bases and J 2 bases, with 12 bases left between them. CDR3 DNA: TGTGCCAGCAGCCCACCCGGGACACCTGGAAACACCATATATTTT. Protein: CASSPPGTPGNTIYF.

This clone was counted once. This chain connects TRBV6-6 to TRBJ1-5; D perhaps matches TRBD1 (6 bases). Germline-derived CDR1 and CDR2 are MNHNY and SVGAGI (reference sequence). Trimming cost V 5 bases and J 3 bases, with 14 bases left between them. This CDR3 has 15 residues. The CDR3 loop reads CASSVQQGNNQPQHF. In nucleotides, the CDR3 is TGTGCCAGCAGTGTCCAGCAGGGGAACAATCAGCCCCAGCATTTT.

The rearrangement uses TRBV5-6 and TRBJ2-7; D may be TRBD2 (6 bases). V was trimmed by 2 bases and J by 3 bases, leaving 9 bases between them. Germline V lookup: CDR1 SGHDT, CDR2 YYEEEE. There are 13 residues in the CDR3. The CDR3 sequence: CASSFGRHYEQYF. CDR3 coding DNA: TGTGCCAGCAGCTTCGGGAGACACTACGAGCAGTACTTC. The full variable domain, its missing parts supplied by reference TRBV5-6 and TRBJ2-7, is DAGVTQSPTHLIKTRGQQVTLRCSPKSGHDTVSWYQQALGQGPQFIFQYYEEEERQRGNFPDRFSGHQFPNYSSELNVNALLLGDSALYLCASSFGRHYEQYFGPGTRLTVT.

The V and J genes are TRBV7-9 and TRBJ2-5; D is unclear. The CDR3 length is 14 residues. Trimming took off 1 base at V and 0 bases at J, with 6 bases between the two ends. Germline CDR1 SEHNR, CDR2 FQNEAQ (reference sequence). CDR3 DNA: TGTGCCAGCAGCTTAGACAGATACCAAGAGACCCAGTACTTC. Its protein is CASSLDRYQETQYF.

The chain links TRBV19 to TRBJ1-4, with 8 bases matching TRBD1. The trim removed 6 bases at V and 8 bases at J, leaving 17 bases unmatched. The CDR3 has 17 amino acids. Germline CDR1 reads LNHDA; CDR2 reads SQIVND (reference sequence). The CDR3 loop reads CASRPGGQTGEGEKLFF. The DNA of the CDR3 is TGTGCCAGTAGGCCAGGGGGCCAGACAGGGGAGGGCGAAAAACTGTTTTTT.

This CDR3 is CSVEGTGEGNEKLFF. In DNA, the CDR3 is TGCAGCGTAGAGGGGACAGGGGAAGGTAATGAAAAACTGTTTTTT. V and J are TRBV29-1 and TRBJ1-4; 10 bases are shared with TRBD1. The germline gives CDR1 SQVTM, CDR2 ANQGSEA. This CDR3 is 15 amino acids long. V was clipped by 6 bases and J by 4 bases; unmatched bases: 8.